This TCR beta chain was profiled in a study of blood T cell repertoires in COVID-19. Profiling relied on immunoSEQ multiplex PCR, and the TCRdb table lists in-frame clones only, not all of them. This table holds about 210,000 clones, about 84% found once. The germline CDR1 and CDR2 sequences are SGDLS and YYNGEE. The CDR3 sequence is 14 residues long. J gave up 4 bases and V 2 bases, and 2 bases lay outside the gene matches. The receptor was isolated from a woman older than 75 with COVID-19, enrolled during active disease. The V and J genes are TRBV9 and TRBJ2-2; the match to TRBD2 covers 7 bases. The sample was peripheral blood. Written as DNA, the CDR3 is TGTGCCAGCAGCGTTTTAGCGGGCACCGGGGAGCTGTTTTTT. This encodes CASSVLAGTGELFF.